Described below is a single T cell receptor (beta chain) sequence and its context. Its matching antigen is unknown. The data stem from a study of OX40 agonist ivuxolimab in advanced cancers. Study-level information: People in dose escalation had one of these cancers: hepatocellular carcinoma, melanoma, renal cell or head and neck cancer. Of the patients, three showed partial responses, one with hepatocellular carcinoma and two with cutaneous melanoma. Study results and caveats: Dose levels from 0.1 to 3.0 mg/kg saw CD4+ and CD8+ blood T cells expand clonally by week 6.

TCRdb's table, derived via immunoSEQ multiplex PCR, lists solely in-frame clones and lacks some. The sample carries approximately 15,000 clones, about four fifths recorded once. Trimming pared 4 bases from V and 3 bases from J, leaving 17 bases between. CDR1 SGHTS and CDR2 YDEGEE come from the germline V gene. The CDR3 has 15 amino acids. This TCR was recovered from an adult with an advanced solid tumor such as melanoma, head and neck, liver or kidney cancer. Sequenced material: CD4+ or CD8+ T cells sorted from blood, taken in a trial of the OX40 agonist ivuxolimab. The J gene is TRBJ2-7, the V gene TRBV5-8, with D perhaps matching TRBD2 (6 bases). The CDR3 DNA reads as TGTGCCAGCAGCCAAGATGGGGGGAGAGTCTACGAGCAGTACTTC. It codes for CASSQDGGRVYEQYF.